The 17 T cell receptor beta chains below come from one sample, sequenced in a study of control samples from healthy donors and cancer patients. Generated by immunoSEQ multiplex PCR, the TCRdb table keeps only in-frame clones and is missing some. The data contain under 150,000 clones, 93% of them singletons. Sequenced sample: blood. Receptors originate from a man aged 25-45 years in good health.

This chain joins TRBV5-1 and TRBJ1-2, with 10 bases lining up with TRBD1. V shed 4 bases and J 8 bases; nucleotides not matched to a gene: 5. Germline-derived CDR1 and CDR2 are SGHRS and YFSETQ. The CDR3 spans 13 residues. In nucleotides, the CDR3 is TGCGCCAGCAGCGGGACAGGGGATTGGGGCTACACCTTC. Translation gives CASSGTGDWGYTF.

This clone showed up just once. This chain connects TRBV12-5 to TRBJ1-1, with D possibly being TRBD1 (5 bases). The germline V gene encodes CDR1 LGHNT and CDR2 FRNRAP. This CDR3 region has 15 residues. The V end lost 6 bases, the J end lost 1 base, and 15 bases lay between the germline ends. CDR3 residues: CASGRQTGWNTEAFF. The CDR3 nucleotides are TGTGCTAGTGGCCGTCAAACAGGATGGAACACTGAAGCTTTCTTT. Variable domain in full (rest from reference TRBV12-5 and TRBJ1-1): DARVTQTPRHKVTEMGQEVTMRCQPILGHNTVFWYRQTMMQGLELLAYFRNRAPLDDSGMPKDRFSAEMPDATLATLKIQPSEPRDSAVYFCASGRQTGWNTEAFFGQGTRLTVV.

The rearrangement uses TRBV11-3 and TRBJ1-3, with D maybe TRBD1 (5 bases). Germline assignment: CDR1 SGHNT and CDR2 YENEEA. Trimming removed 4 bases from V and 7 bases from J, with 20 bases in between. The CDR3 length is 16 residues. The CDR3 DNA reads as TGTGCCAGCAGCTCGACCTACGGACCGCGGGGGAACACCATATATTTT. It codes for CASSSTYGPRGNTIYF.

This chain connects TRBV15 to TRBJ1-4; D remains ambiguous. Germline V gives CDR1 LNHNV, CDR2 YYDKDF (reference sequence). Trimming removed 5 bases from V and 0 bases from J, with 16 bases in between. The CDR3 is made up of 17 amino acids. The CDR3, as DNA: TGTGCCACCAGCCGGAATGATTATCGTGCAACTAATGAAAAACTGTTTTTT. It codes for CATSRNDYRATNEKLFF.

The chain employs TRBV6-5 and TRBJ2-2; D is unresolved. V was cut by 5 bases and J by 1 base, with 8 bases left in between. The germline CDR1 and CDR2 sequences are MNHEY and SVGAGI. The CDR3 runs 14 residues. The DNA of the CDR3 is TGTGCCAGCAGTCAGACGGGGAACACCGGGGAGCTGTTTTTT. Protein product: CASSQTGNTGELFF.

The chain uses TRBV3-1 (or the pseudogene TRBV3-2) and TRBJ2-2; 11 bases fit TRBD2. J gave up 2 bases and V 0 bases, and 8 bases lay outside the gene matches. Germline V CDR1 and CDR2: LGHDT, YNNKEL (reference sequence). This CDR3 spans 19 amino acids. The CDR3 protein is CASSQEGLAGGHNTGELFF. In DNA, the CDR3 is TGTGCCAGCAGCCAAGAGGGGCTAGCGGGGGGACACAACACCGGGGAGCTGTTTTTT.

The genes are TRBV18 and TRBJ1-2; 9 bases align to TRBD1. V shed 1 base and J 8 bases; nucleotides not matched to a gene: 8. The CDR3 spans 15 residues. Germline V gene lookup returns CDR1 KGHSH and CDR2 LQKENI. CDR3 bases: TGTGCCAGCTCACCACTCAGGGGACAGGGTAACGGCTACACCTTC. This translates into CASSPLRGQGNGYTF.

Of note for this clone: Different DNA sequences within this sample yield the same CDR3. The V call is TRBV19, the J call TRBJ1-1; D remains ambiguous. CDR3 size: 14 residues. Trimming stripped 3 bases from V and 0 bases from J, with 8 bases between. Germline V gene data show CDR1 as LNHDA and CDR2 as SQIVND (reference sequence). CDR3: CASSMGRLNTEAFF. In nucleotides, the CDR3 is TGTGCCAGTAGTATGGGCAGGCTGAACACTGAAGCTTTCTTT.

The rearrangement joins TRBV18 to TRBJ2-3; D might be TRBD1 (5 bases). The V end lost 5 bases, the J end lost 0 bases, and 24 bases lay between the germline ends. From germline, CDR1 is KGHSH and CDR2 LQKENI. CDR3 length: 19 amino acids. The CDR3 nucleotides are TGTGCCAGCTCATACGGTCGAAGACAGCGCGAAAGGAGCACAGATACGCAGTATTTT. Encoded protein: CASSYGRRQRERSTDTQYF.

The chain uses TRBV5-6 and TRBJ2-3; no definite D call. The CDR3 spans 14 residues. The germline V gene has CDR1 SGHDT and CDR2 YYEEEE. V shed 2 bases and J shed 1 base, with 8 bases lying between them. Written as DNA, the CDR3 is TGTGCCAGCAGCTTTATCAGTCGCACAGATACGCAGTATTTT. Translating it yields CASSFISRTDTQYF.

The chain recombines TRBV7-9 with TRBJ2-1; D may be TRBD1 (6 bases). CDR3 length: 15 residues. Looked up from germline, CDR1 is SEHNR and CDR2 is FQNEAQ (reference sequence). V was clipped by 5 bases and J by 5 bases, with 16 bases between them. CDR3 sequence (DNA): TGTGCCAGCAGCCGAACAGGGACCGAAAACAATGAGCAGTTCTTC. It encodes CASSRTGTENNEQFF.

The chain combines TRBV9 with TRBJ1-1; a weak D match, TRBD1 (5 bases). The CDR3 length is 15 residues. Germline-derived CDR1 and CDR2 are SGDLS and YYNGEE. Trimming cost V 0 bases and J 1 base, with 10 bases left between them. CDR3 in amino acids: CASSVDDSRNTEAFF. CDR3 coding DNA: TGTGCCAGCAGCGTAGACGACAGTAGGAACACTGAAGCTTTCTTT. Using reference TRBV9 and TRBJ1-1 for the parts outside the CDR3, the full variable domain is DSGVTQTPKHLITATGQRVTLRCSPRSGDLSVYWYQQSLDQGLQFLIQYYNGEERAKGNILERFSAQQFPDLHSELNLSSLELGDSALYFCASSVDDSRNTEAFFGQGTRLTVV.

The CDR3 nucleotides read TGTGCCAGCTCGACAGGGACCGGGGAGCTGTTTTTT. As protein: CASSTGTGELFF. J is TRBJ2-2 and V is TRBV9, with 7 bases fitting TRBD1. Germline CDR1 is SGDLS and CDR2 is YYNGEE. The V gene end was trimmed by 7 bases and the J gene end by 5 bases; junction bases not matched to a gene: 2. This CDR3 spans 12 amino acids.

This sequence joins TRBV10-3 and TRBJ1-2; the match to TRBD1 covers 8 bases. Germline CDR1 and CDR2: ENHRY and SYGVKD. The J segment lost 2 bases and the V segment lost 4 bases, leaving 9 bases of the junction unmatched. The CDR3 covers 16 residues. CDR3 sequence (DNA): TGTGCCATCAGTGCACAGTACAGGGGGGGGAACTATGGCTACACCTTC. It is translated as CAISAQYRGGNYGYTF.

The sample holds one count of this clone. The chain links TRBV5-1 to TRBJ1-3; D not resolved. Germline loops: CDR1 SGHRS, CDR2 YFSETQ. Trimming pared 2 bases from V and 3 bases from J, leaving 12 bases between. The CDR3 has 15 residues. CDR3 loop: CASSLMGSGGNTIYF. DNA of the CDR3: TGCGCCAGCAGCTTAATGGGGTCGGGTGGAAACACCATATATTTT.

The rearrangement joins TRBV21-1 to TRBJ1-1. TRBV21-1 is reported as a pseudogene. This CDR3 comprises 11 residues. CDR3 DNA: TGTGCCAGCAGCAATCCCTGGAGGGCTTTCTTT. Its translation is CASSNPWRAFF.

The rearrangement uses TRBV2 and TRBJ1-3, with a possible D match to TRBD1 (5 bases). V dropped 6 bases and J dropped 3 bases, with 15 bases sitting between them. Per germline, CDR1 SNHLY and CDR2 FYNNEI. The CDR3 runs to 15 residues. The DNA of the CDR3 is TGTGCCAGCAGCATTACAGGCCTAGGTGGAAACACCATATATTTT. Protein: CASSITGLGGNTIYF. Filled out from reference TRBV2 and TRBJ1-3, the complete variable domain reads EPEVTQTPSHQVTQMGQEVILRCVPISNHLYFYWYRQILGQKVEFLVSFYNNEISEKSEIFDDQFSVERPDGSNFTLKIRSTKLEDSAMYFCASSITGLGGNTIYFGEGSWLTVV.